This section outlines one T cell receptor (beta chain) sequence together with its context. Its antigen is as yet unknown. This sample was taken from a study of T-cell reconstitution after alpha-beta-depleted transplantation in children. Using unique molecular identifiers, the investigators prepared the TCRbeta library. Each CDR3 protein is one row after TCRdb ran MiXCR on the PCR reads. This sample has 400,000 to 450,000 distinct CDR3 sequences, with about 45% found just once. V lost 6 bases and J lost 0; bases outside the gene matches: 13. Germline V gene sequence: CDR1 SQVTM, CDR2 ANQGSEA. The CDR3 has 16 residues. Findings of the study overall: Fresh T-cell production supplied most of the T-cell counts and diversity seen one year after transplant. For some patients, TCRbeta diversity was high at day 60 because of recipient T cells and thymic progenitors that survived. Several hundred rapidly expanded clones from non-depleted graft cells reportedly supplied alpha-beta T cells about two months post-transplant.

The receptor's source is a girl aged 2 to 10 with aplastic anemia, due to receive a stem cell transplant. The chain is built from TRBV29-1 and TRBJ2-7; TRBD1 agrees at 8 bases. This material consisted of PBMCs, taken before TCRalphabeta/CD19-depleted stem cell transplant. CDR3 in amino acids: CSVTTPWTGPSYEQYF. CDR3 sequence (DNA): TGCAGCGTGACGACCCCTTGGACAGGGCCCTCCTACGAGCAGTACTTC.